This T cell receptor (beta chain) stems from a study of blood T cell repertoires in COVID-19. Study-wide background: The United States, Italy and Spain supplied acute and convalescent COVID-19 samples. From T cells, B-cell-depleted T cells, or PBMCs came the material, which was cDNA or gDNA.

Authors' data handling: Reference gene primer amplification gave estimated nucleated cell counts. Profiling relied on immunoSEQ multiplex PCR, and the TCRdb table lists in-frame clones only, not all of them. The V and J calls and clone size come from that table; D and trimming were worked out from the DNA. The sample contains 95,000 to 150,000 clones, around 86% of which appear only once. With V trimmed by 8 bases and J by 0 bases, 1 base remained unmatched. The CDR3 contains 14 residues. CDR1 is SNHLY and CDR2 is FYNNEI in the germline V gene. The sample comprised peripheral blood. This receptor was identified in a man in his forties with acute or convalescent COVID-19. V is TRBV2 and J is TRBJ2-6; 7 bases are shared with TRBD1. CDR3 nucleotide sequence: TGTGCCAGCGGACAGGTCTCTGGGGCCAACGTCCTGACTTTC. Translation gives CASGQVSGANVLTF. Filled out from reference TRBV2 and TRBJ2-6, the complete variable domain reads EPEVTQTPSHQVTQMGQEVILRCVPISNHLYFYWYRQILGQKVEFLVSFYNNEISEKSEIFDDQFSVERPDGSNFTLKIRSTKLEDSAMYFCASGQVSGANVLTFGAGSRLTVL.